This is a list of T cell receptor beta chains from one sample in a study of OX40 agonist ivuxolimab in advanced cancers. Here immunoSEQ multiplex PCR was the method, and the copy in TCRdb shows in-frame clones only, minus some. The data contain around 90,000 clones, 80% to 90% of them seen just once; the ten biggest clones take up approximately 7.4%. The sample was CD4+ or CD8+ T cells sorted from blood, taken in a trial of the OX40 agonist ivuxolimab. These TCRs come from an adult with an advanced solid tumor such as melanoma, head and neck, liver or kidney cancer. CDR3s include the opening cysteine and the closing phenylalanine or tryptophan. Each record gives: clone size, V gene, J gene, D gene, CDR3 protein, CDR3 DNA. D genes are given only for firm matches. The listing skips clone size in some rows; elsewhere it reads once, few, many or a size class.

clone size: few
V gene: TRBV6-1
J gene: TRBJ2-7
D gene: TRBD2
CDR3 protein: CASSQIAGSNYEQYF
CDR3 DNA: TGTGCCAGCAGCCAGATAGCGGGGAGCAATTACGAGCAGTACTTC

clone size: -
V gene: TRBV9
J gene: TRBJ1-2
D gene: TRBD1
CDR3 protein: CASSVDHQGAYGYTF
CDR3 DNA: TGTGCCAGCAGCGTAGATCACCAGGGGGCTTATGGCTACACCTTC

clone size: -
V gene: TRBV19
J gene: TRBJ2-7
D gene: -
CDR3 protein: CASSIWGRAYEQYF
CDR3 DNA: TGTGCCAGTAGTATTTGGGGTCGCGCCTACGAGCAGTACTTC

clone size: -
V gene: TRBV18
J gene: TRBJ1-2
D gene: -
CDR3 protein: CASSPGRGYGYTF
CDR3 DNA: TGTGCCAGCTCGCCGGGACGGGGCTATGGCTACACCTTC

clone size: -
V gene: TRBV19
J gene: TRBJ1-1
D gene: -
CDR3 protein: CASSTPGMNTEAFF
CDR3 DNA: TGTGCCAGTAGTACCCCCGGAATGAACACTGAAGCTTTCTTT

clone size: -
V gene: TRBV21-1
J gene: TRBJ1-5
D gene: -
CDR3 protein: CASSNSLPVGNQPQHF
CDR3 DNA: TGTGCCAGCAGCAATTCTCTCCCGGTGGGCAATCAGCCCCAGCATTTT

clone size: -
V gene: TRBV28
J gene: TRBJ1-5
D gene: -
CDR3 protein: CASKRRGNQPQHF
CDR3 DNA: TGTGCCAGCAAAAGGAGGGGCAATCAGCCCCAGCATTTT

clone size: once
V gene: TRBV4-1
J gene: TRBJ2-5
D gene: -
CDR3 protein: CASSQDFETQYF
CDR3 DNA: TGCGCCAGCAGCCAAGACTTTGAGACCCAGTACTTC

clone size: -
V gene: TRBV2
J gene: TRBJ1-6
D gene: TRBD1
CDR3 protein: CASSSRDRVYSPLHF
CDR3 DNA: TGTGCCAGCAGTAGCCGGGACAGGGTCTATTCACCCCTCCACTTT

clone size: -
V gene: TRBV2
J gene: TRBJ2-2
D gene: -
CDR3 protein: CASAWKRGEGAGELFF
CDR3 DNA: TGTGCCTCGGCTTGGAAGCGGGGTGAGGGGGCCGGGGAGCTGTTTTTT

clone size: -
V gene: TRBV6-5
J gene: TRBJ1-1
D gene: -
CDR3 protein: CASSYYSQGNTEAFF
CDR3 DNA: TGTGCCAGCAGTTACTATAGTCAGGGGAACACTGAAGCTTTCTTT

clone size: -
V gene: TRBV18
J gene: TRBJ1-1
D gene: -
CDR3 protein: CASSPPANSAEAFF
CDR3 DNA: TGTGCCAGCTCACCACCTGCCAATTCAGCTGAAGCTTTCTTT

clone size: -
V gene: TRBV27
J gene: TRBJ2-7
D gene: TRBD1
CDR3 protein: CASSLAGTETYEQYF
CDR3 DNA: TGTGCCAGCAGTTTAGCCGGGACAGAGACCTACGAGCAGTACTTC

clone size: -
V gene: TRBV6-4
J gene: TRBJ2-1
D gene: TRBD1
CDR3 protein: CASSLQGESYNEQFF
CDR3 DNA: TGTGCCAGCAGTTTACAGGGGGAATCCTACAATGAGCAGTTCTTC

clone size: -
V gene: TRBV5-1
J gene: TRBJ2-1
D gene: -
CDR3 protein: CASSLRPPFDGDEQFF
CDR3 DNA: TGCGCCAGCAGTCTCCGCCCCCCCTTTGACGGGGATGAGCAGTTCTTC